This T cell receptor (beta chain) is from a study of cytomegalovirus exposure and HLA in healthy donors. As for the study in general: Just over 80% of several hundred genotyped donors fell in the Caucasian-associated ancestry cluster. Whole-study findings and limits: An assumption of roughly uniform sequencing depth across donors underlay the presence/absence analyses.

Both 60 Vbeta primers and 13 Jbeta primers went into the PCR. Sequenced by immunoSEQ multiplex PCR; TCRdb stores in-frame clones only, minus some. The table lists 200,000 or so clones, 75% to 85% of them singletons. Germline V gene sequence: CDR1 SQVTM, CDR2 ANQGSEA. The germline V and J ends were trimmed by 4 bases and 2 bases, with 17 bases remaining between them. CDR3 length: 15 residues. In regard to this clone: Its antigen remains unknown.

Nominal health characterized the donors when sampled, though unrecorded immune exposures were likely. Sequencing used PBMCs. The rearrangement uses TRBV29-1 and TRBJ2-5; D is perhaps TRBD2 (6 bases). The receptor comes from a woman aged 50 to 60 in good health and CMV-seropositive. CDR3 loop: CSVVPPAGLQETQYF. The CDR3 bases are TGCAGCGTTGTCCCCCCCGCGGGACTTCAAGAGACCCAGTACTTC.